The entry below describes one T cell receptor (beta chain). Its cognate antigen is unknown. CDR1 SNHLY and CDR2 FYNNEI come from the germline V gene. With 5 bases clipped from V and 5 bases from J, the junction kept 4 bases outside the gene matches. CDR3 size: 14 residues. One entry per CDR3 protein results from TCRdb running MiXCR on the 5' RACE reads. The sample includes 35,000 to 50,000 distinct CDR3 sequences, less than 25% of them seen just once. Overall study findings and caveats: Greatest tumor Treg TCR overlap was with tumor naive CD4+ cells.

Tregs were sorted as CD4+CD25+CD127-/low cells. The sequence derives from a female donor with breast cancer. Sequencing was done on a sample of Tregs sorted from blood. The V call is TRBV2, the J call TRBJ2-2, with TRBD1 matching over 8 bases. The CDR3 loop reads CASSSRQGTGELFF. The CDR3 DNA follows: TGTGCCAGCAGTTCCAGACAGGGGACCGGGGAGCTGTTTTTT. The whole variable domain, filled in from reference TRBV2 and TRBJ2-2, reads EPEVTQTPSHQVTQMGQEVILRCVPISNHLYFYWYRQILGQKVEFLVSFYNNEISEKSEIFDDQFSVERPDGSNFTLKIRSTKLEDSAMYFCASSSRQGTGELFFGEGSRLTVL.